This TCR beta chain originates from a study of blood T cell repertoires in COVID-19. Study-level background: Both acute and convalescent COVID-19 samples were obtained from the United States, Italy and Spain. T cells, B-cell-depleted T cells, or PBMCs provided the cDNA or gDNA that served as material.

Source study methods: Quantification of nucleated cells was approximated via reference gene primer amplification. Repertoires were generated with immunoSEQ multiplex PCR, while TCRdb's copy carries only in-frame clones and drops some. That table gives V, J and clone size, and the DNA gave D and trimming. Of under 250,000 clones in the sample, around 88% were seen once. V lost 5 bases, J lost 0 bases, and 18 bases lay in between. Germline CDR1 and CDR2: SGHVS and FQNEAQ. The CDR3 has 17 residues. The sequenced material came from peripheral blood. The chain combines TRBV7-8 with TRBJ2-3; no reliable D call. The origin of this receptor is a man aged 35 to 55 with active or convalescent COVID-19. This CDR3 reads CASSQTLAAPSTDTQYF. The CDR3 bases are TGTGCCAGCAGCCAAACCCTGGCGGCTCCCAGCACAGATACGCAGTATTTT.